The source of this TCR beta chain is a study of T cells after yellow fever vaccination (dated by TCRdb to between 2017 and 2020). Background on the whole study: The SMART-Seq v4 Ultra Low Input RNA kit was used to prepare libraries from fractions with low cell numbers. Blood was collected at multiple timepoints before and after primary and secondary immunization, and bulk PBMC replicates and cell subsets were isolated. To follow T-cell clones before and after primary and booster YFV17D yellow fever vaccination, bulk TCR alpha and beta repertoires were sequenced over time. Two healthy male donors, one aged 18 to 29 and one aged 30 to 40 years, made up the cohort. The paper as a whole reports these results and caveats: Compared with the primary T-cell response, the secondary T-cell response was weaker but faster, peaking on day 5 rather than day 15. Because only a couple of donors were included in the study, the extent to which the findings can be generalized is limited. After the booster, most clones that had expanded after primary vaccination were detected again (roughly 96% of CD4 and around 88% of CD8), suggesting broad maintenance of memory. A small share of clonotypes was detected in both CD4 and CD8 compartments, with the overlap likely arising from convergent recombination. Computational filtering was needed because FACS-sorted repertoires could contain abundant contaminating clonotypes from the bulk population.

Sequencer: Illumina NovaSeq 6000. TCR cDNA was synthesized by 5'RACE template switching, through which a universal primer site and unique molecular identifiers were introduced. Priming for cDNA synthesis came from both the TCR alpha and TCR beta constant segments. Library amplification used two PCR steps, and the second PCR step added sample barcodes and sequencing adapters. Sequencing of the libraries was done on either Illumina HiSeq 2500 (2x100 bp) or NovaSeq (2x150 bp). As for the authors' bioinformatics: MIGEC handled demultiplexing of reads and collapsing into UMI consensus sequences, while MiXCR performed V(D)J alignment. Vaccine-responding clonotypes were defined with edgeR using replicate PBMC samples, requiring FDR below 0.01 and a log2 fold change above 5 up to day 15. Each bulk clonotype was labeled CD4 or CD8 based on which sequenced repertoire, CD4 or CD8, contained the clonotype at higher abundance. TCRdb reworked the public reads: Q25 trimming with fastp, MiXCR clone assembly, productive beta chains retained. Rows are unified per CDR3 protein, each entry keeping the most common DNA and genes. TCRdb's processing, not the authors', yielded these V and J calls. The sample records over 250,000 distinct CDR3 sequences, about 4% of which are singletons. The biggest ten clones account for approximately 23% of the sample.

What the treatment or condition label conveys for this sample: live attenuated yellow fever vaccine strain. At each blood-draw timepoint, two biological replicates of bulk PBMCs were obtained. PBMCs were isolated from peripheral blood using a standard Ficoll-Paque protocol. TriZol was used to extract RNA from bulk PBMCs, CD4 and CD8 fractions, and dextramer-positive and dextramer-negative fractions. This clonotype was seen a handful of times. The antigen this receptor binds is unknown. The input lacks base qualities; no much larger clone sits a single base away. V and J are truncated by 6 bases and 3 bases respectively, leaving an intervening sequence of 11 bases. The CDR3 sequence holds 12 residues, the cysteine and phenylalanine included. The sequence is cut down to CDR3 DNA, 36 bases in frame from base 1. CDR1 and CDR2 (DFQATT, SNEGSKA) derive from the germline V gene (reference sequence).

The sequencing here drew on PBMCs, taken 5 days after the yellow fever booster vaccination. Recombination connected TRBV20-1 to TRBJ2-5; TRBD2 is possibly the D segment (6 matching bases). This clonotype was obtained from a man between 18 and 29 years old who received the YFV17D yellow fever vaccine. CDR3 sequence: CSAKWGEETQYF. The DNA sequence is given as TGCAGTGCGAAGTGGGGGGAAGAGACCCAGTACTTC.